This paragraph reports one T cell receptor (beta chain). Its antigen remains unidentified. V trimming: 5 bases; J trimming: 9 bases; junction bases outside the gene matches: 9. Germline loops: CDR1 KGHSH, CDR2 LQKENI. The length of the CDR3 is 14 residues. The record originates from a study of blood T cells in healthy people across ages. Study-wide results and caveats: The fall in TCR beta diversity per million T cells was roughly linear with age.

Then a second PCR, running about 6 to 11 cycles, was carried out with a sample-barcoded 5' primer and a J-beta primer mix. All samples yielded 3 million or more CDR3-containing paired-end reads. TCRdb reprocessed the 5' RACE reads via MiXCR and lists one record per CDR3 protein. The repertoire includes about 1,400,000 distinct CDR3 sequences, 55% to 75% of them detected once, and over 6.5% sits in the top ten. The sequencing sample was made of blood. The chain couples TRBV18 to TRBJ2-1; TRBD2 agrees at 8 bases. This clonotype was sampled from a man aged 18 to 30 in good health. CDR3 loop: CASSSDTSGGEQFF. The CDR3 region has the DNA TGTGCCAGCTCATCGGATACTAGCGGAGGTGAGCAGTTCTTC.